This is a list of T cell receptor beta chains from one sample in a study of early T cells in non-severe SARS-CoV-2 infection. MiXCR, run by TCRdb on the 5' RACE reads, gives a single entry per CDR3 protein. The repertoire consists of about 110,000 distinct CDR3 sequences, with approximately 10% occurring once and the leading ten covering about 8%. Sequenced sample: whole blood. These receptors were collected from an adult who was a healthcare worker with PCR-confirmed SARS-CoV-2 infection or an uninfected control (not recorded which). The CDR3 runs from the conserved cysteine through the conserved F or W. The D gene is left open where the match is weak. Where a row states a size, it is once, few, many or the class of an expanded clone; other rows omit it.

NA	NA	TRBV12-3/TRBV12-4	TRBJ2-3	CASSLLLAGADTQYF	TGTGCCAGCAGTTTATTACTAGCCGGAGCAGATACGCAGTATTTT
NA	many	TRBV6-5	TRBJ1-5	CASSLTGNQPQHF	TGTGCCAGCAGTTTGACCGGCAATCAGCCCCAGCATTTT
TRBD2	many	TRBV18	TRBJ2-7	CASSPPGLVRDEQYF	TGTGCCAGCTCACCACCGGGACTAGTACGGGACGAGCAGTACTTC
NA	few	TRBV20-1	TRBJ2-2	CSAMKYGTPNTGELFF	TGCAGTGCCATGAAGTACGGGACACCTAACACCGGGGAGCTGTTTTTT
NA	NA	TRBV7-9	TRBJ2-7	CASSWPVKGDEQYF	TGTGCCAGCAGCTGGCCCGTGAAGGGCGACGAGCAGTACTTC
TRBD1	NA	TRBV3-1	TRBJ1-2	CASSPQGTVYGYTF	TGTGCCAGCAGCCCACAGGGGACGGTCTATGGCTACACCTTC
TRBD2	few	TRBV18	TRBJ2-5	CASSPIMTSGRETQYF	TGTGCCAGCTCACCAATAATGACTAGCGGGCGAGAGACCCAGTACTTC
TRBD1	few	TRBV11-2	TRBJ2-7	CASSLTWWDRGREEQYF	TGTGCCAGCAGCTTAACCTGGTGGGACAGGGGGCGAGAAGAGCAGTACTTC
TRBD2	NA	TRBV30	TRBJ2-7	CAWSLGLAGTYEQYF	TGTGCCTGGTCTCTCGGCCTAGCGGGAACCTACGAGCAGTACTTC
TRBD1	few	TRBV14	TRBJ2-7	CASSPHLGQGRNEQYF	TGTGCCAGCAGCCCCCACCTTGGACAGGGTCGAAACGAGCAGTACTTC
NA	few	TRBV12-3/TRBV12-4	TRBJ1-1	CASRLGAAEAFF	TGTGCCAGCAGGCTCGGGGCAGCGGAAGCTTTCTTT
NA	NA	TRBV4-3	TRBJ1-3	CASSQERVATPLSGNTIYF	TGCGCCAGCAGCCAAGAGAGGGTCGCGACACCTCTCTCTGGAAACACCATATATTTT
TRBD2	few	TRBV7-2	TRBJ2-6	CASSLAAGGLGANVLTF	TGTGCCAGCAGCTTAGCAGCGGGAGGGCTTGGGGCCAACGTCCTGACTTTC
NA	NA	TRBV19	TRBJ2-2	CASSGGISGELFF	TGTGCCAGTAGTGGCGGGATTTCCGGGGAGCTGTTTTTT
NA	many	TRBV3-1	TRBJ1-5	CASSQGLRESIQPQHF	TGTGCCAGCAGCCAAGGTTTAAGGGAAAGTATTCAGCCCCAGCATTTT
TRBD2	many	TRBV2	TRBJ2-5	CASTSGETQYF	TGTGCCAGCACTAGCGGAGAGACCCAGTACTTC
NA	few	TRBV3-1	TRBJ1-1	CASSQQNEAFF	TGTGCCAGCAGCCAACAGAATGAAGCTTTCTTT
NA	NA	TRBV12-1	TRBJ2-7	CASTLRHEQYF	TGTGCCAGCACCCTCCGGCACGAGCAGTACTTC
TRBD2	NA	TRBV19	TRBJ2-7	CASSRRAGTSGYEQYF	TGTGCCAGTAGTAGGAGGGCTGGGACTAGCGGGTACGAGCAGTACTTC
NA	few	TRBV6-5	TRBJ1-5	CASSYRAGGQPQHF	TGTGCCAGCAGTTACCGGGCAGGAGGTCAGCCCCAGCATTTT
NA	once	TRBV30	TRBJ1-4	CAWSKNSEKLFF	TGTGCCTGGAGTAAAAACAGCGAAAAACTGTTTTTT
TRBD1	NA	TRBV6-6	TRBJ2-2	CASSYMPGQGSKNTGELFF	TGTGCCAGCAGTTACATGCCTGGACAGGGTTCAAAGAACACCGGGGAGCTGTTTTTT
NA	NA	TRBV7-9	TRBJ1-4	CASRSAAEKLFF	TGTGCCAGCAGATCCGCGGCGGAAAAACTGTTTTTT
NA	few	TRBV19	TRBJ1-2	CASSIGRPERLYGYTF	TGTGCCAGTAGTATAGGTCGCCCCGAGAGGCTCTATGGCTACACCTTC
NA	few	TRBV7-2	TRBJ2-6	CASSLVGWAGANVLTF	TGTGCCAGCAGCTTAGTCGGGTGGGCTGGGGCCAACGTCCTGACTTTC
NA	many	TRBV7-2	TRBJ2-7	CASSSRDFIYHEQYF	TGTGCCAGCAGCTCCCGGGACTTTATTTATCACGAGCAGTACTTC
NA	many	TRBV12-3/TRBV12-4	TRBJ2-7	CASSLRQGLRYEQYF	TGTGCCAGCAGTTTGAGGCAGGGCTTGAGGTACGAGCAGTACTTC
NA	many	TRBV5-5	TRBJ2-1	CASSLRIIRPDEQFF	TGTGCCAGCAGCTTGAGAATTATCCGCCCGGATGAGCAGTTCTTC
TRBD2	many	TRBV12-3/TRBV12-4	TRBJ2-3	CASGGLAHVDTQYF	TGTGCCAGCGGCGGACTAGCTCATGTAGATACGCAGTATTTT
NA	many	TRBV18	TRBJ1-2	CASSQTKQGTNYGYTF	TGTGCCAGCTCCCAGACAAAACAGGGCACTAACTATGGCTACACCTTC
NA	many	TRBV12-3/TRBV12-4	TRBJ1-2	CATPVGSFGYTF	TGTGCCACCCCCGTTGGCAGCTTTGGCTACACCTTC
NA	few	TRBV27	TRBJ2-3	CASSLGPYTDTQYF	TGTGCCAGCAGTTTAGGGCCCTACACAGATACGCAGTATTTT
NA	few	TRBV20-1	TRBJ1-5	CSAAGMSNQPQHF	TGCAGTGCTGCAGGGATGAGCAATCAGCCCCAGCATTTT
NA	NA	TRBV20-1	TRBJ2-7	CSARVGAYEQYF	TGCAGTGCTAGGGTAGGGGCGTACGAGCAGTACTTC
TRBD1	many	TRBV27	TRBJ2-1	CASSANRGSYNEQFF	TGTGCCAGCAGTGCTAACAGGGGCTCCTACAATGAGCAGTTCTTC
NA	many	TRBV2	TRBJ2-1	CASSELDVYNEQFF	TGTGCCAGCAGTGAGCTAGACGTTTACAATGAGCAGTTCTTC
TRBD1	NA	TRBV23-1	TRBJ2-1	CASSQPPDRTSYNEQFF	TGCGCCAGCAGTCAACCCCCGGACAGGACCTCCTACAATGAGCAGTTCTTC
NA	few	TRBV25-1	TRBJ2-7	CASSDLHPREQYF	TGTGCCAGCAGTGATCTCCATCCCCGGGAGCAGTACTTC
NA	few	TRBV2	TRBJ2-1	CASSRGSGAYNEQFF	TGTGCCAGCAGTAGAGGCTCGGGTGCCTACAATGAGCAGTTCTTC
TRBD1	NA	TRBV25-1	TRBJ2-4	CASSAGQDGSKNIQYF	TGTGCCAGCAGTGCCGGACAGGATGGATCCAAAAACATTCAGTACTTC
NA	NA	TRBV7-9	TRBJ1-3	CASSTRGNTIYF	TGTGCCAGCAGCACCCGAGGAAACACCATATATTTT
TRBD1	many	TRBV7-2	TRBJ2-5	CASSVRQGAEETQYF	TGTGCCAGCAGCGTGAGACAGGGGGCGGAGGAGACCCAGTACTTC
NA	many	TRBV3-1	TRBJ2-7	CASGNGTSSYEQYF	TGTGCCAGCGGAAACGGGACATCATCCTACGAGCAGTACTTC
NA	many	TRBV28	TRBJ1-3	CASSSLGNTIYF	TGTGCCAGCAGCTCTTTGGGAAACACCATATATTTT
NA	NA	TRBV27	TRBJ2-1	CASSPKGGGATYNEQFF	TGTGCCAGCAGTCCAAAGGGGGGTGGAGCTACCTACAATGAGCAGTTCTTC
NA	many	TRBV2	TRBJ2-2	CASSEFGQQTGELFF	TGTGCCAGCAGTGAGTTTGGACAGCAAACCGGGGAGCTGTTTTTT